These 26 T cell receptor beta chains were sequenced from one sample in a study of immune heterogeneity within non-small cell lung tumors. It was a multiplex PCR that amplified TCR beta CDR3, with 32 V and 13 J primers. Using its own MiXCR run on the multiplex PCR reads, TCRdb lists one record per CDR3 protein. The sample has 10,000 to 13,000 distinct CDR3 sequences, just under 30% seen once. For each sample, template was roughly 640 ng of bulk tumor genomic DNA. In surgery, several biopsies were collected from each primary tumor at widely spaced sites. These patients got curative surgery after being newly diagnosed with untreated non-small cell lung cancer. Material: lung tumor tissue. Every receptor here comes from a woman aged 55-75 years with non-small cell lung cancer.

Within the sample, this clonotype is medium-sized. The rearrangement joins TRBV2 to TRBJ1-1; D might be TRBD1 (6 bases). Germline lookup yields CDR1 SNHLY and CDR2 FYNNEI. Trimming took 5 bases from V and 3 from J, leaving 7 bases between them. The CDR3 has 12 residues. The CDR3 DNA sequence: TGTGCCAGCAGTCCAGGGGACACTGAAGCTTTCTTT. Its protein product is CASSPGDTEAFF.

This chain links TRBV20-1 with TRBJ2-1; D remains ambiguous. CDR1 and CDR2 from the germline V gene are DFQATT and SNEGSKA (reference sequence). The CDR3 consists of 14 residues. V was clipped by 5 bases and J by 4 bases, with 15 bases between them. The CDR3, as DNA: TGCAGTGCTGTCACCTTGCGGCGGTACAATGAGCAGTTCTTC. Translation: CSAVTLRRYNEQFF.

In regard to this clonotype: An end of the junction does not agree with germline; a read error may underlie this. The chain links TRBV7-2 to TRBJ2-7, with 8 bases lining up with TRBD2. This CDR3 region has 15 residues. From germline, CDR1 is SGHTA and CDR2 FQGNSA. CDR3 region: CASSLAGGLSYEQCF. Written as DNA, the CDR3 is TGTGCCAGCAGCTTGGCGGGAGGTTTAAGCTACGAGCAGTGCTTC.

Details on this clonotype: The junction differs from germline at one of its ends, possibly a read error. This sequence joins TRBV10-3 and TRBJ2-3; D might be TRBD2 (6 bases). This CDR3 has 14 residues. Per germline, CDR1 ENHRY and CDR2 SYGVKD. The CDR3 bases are TGTGCCATCAGTGAGACAGCAGTAGCGGAGACCCATTACTTC. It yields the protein CAISETAVAETHYF.

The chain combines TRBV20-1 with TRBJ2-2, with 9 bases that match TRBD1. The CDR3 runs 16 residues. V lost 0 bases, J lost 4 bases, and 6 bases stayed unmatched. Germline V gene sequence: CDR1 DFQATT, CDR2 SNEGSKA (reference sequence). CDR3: CSARDGGQGGTGELFF. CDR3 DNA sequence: TGCAGTGCTAGAGATGGGGGACAGGGCGGCACCGGGGAGCTGTTTTTT.

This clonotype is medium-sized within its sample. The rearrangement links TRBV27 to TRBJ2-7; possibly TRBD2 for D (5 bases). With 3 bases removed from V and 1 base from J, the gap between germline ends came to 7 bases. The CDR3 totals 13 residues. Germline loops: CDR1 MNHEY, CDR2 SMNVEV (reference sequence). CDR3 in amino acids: CASSFEGSYEQYF. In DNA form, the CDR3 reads TGTGCCAGCAGTTTTGAGGGTTCCTACGAGCAGTACTTC.

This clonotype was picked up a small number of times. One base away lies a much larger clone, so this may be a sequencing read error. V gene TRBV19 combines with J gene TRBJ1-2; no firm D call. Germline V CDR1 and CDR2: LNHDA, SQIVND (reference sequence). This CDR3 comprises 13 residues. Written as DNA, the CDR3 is TGTGACACTAAGGAAGCGAACCTCTATGGCTACACCTTC. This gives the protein CDTKEANLYGYTF.

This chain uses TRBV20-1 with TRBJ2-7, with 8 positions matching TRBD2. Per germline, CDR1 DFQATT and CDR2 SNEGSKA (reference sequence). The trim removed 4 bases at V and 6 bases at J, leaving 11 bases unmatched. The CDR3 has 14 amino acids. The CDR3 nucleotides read TGCAGTGCTACAGGACTAGCAGGGTCGGGCGAGCAGTACTTC. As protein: CSATGLAGSGEQYF.

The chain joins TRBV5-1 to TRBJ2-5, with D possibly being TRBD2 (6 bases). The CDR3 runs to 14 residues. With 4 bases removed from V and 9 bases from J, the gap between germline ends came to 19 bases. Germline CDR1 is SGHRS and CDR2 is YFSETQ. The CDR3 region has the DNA TGCGCCAGCAGCCCGGGGGACGACAGAAGGGCCCAGTACTTC. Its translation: CASSPGDDRRAQYF.

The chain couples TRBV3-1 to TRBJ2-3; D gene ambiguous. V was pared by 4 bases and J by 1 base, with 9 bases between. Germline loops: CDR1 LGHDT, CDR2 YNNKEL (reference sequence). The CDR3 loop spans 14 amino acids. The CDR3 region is CASSLLGGTDTQYF. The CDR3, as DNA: TGTGCCAGCAGCCTCCTGGGCGGCACAGATACGCAGTATTTT.

This chain's CDR3 is CASNRGGPAGGGETQYF. CDR3 DNA sequence: TGTGCCAGCAACAGAGGCGGACCAGCGGGAGGAGGAGAGACCCAGTACTTC. The gene calls are TRBV2 and TRBJ2-5, with 9 bases that match TRBD2. Germline V gene data show CDR1 as SNHLY and CDR2 as FYNNEI. The V segment lost 7 bases and the J segment 4 bases; nucleotides outside the gene matches: 16. The CDR3 sequence is 17 residues long.

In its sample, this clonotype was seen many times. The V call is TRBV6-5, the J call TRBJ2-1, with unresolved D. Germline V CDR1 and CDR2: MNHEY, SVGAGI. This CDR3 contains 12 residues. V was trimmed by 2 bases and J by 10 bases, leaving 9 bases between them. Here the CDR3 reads CASSYSPDEQFF. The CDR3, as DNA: TGTGCCAGCAGTTACAGTCCTGACGAGCAGTTCTTC.

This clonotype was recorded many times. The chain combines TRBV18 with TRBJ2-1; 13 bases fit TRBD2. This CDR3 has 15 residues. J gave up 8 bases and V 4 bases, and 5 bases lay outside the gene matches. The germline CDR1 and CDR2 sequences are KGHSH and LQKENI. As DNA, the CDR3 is TGTGCCAGCTCACTGGGGACTAGCGGGATCTATGAGCAGTTCTTC. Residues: CASSLGTSGIYEQFF.

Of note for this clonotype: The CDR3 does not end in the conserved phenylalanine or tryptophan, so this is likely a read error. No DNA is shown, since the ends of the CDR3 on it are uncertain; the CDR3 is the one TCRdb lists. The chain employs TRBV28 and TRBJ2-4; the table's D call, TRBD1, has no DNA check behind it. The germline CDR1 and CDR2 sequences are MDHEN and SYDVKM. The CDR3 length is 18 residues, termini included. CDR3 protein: CASSLFMGQAAYEQYLGP.

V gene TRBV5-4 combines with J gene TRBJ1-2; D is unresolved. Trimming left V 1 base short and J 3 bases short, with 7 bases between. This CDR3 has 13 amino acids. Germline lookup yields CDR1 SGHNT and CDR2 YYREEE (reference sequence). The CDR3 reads CASSLIQDYGYTF. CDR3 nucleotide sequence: TGTGCCAGCAGCTTGATTCAGGACTATGGCTACACCTTC.

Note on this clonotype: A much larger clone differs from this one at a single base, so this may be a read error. Here the CDR3 DNA reads TGTGCTAGCAGCTTAGATGCGGCCGATACGCAGTATTTT. It encodes CASSLDAADTQYF. This chain connects TRBV7-7 to TRBJ2-3; D is uncertain. Germline CDR1 SSHAT, CDR2 FNYEAQ (reference sequence). The CDR3 is 13 residues long.

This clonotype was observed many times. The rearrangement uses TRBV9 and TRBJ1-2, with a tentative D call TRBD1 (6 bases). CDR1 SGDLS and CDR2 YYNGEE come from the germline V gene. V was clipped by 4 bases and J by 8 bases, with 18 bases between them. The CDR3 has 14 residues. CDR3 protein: CASSTAGEVGGYTF. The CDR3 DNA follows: TGTGCCAGCAGCACGGCAGGGGAGGTAGGAGGCTACACCTTC.

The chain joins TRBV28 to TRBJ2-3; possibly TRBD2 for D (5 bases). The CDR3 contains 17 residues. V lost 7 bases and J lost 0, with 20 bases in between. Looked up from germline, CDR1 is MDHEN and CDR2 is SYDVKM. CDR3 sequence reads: CASISLEVQSSTDTQYF. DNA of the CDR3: TGTGCCAGCATCTCGCTGGAGGTGCAGTCTAGCACAGATACGCAGTATTTT.

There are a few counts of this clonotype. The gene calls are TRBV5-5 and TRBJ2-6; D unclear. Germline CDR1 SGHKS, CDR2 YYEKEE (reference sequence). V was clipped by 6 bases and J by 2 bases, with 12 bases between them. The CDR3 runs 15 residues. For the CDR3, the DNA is TGTGCCAGCACCCCTAAGGGCGCTGGGGCCAACGTCCTGACTTTC. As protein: CASTPKGAGANVLTF.

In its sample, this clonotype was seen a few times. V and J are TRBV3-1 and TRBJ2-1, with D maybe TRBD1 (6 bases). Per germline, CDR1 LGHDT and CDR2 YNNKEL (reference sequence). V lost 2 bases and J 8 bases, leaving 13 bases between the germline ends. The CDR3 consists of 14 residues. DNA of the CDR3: TGTGCCAGCAGCCAAACAACAGGGTCGGATGAGCAGTTCTTC. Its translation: CASSQTTGSDEQFF.

The CDR3 is CASTQGTGDNQPQHF. The CDR3 DNA reads as TGTGCCAGCACCCAGGGGACAGGGGACAATCAGCCCCAGCATTTT. V is TRBV9 and J is TRBJ1-5, with 10 bases aligning to TRBD1. Germline assignment: CDR1 SGDLS and CDR2 YYNGEE. This CDR3 has 15 amino acids. V shed 6 bases, J shed 3 bases, and the junction held 6 bases outside the gene matches.

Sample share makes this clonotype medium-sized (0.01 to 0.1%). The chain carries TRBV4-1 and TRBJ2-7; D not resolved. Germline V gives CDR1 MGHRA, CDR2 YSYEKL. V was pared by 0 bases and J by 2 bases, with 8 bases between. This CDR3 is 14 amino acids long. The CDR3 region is CASSQEGRAYEQYF. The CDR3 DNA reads TGCGCCAGCAGCCAAGAGGGTAGAGCCTACGAGCAGTACTTC.

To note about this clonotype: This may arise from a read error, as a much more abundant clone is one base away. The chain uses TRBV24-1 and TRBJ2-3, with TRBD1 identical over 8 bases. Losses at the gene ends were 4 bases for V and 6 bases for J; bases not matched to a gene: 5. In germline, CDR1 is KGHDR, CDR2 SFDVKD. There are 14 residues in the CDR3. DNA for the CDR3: TGTGCCACCAGTGAAACATGGGACAGGGATACGCAGTATTTT. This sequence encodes CATSETWDRDTQYF.

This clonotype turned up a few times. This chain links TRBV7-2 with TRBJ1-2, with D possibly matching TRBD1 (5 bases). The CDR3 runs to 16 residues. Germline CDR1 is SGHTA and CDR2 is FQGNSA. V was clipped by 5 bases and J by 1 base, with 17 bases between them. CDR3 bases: TGTGCCAGCAGCGTTGGCAGGGACCACCGTAACTATGGCTACACCTTC. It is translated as CASSVGRDHRNYGYTF. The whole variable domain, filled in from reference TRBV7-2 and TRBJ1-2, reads GAGVSQSPSNKVTEKGKDVELRCDPISGHTALYWYRQSLGQGLEFLIYFQGNSAPDKSGLPSDRFSAERTGGSVSTLTIQRTQQEDSAVYLCASSVGRDHRNYGYTFGSGTRLTVV.

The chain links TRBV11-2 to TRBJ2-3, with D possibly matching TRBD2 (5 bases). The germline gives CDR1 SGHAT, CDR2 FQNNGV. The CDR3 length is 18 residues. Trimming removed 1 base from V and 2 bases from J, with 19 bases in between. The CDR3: CASSLGLLVGDNTDTQYF. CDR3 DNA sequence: TGTGCCAGCAGCTTAGGGCTTCTCGTGGGAGATAACACAGATACGCAGTATTTT.

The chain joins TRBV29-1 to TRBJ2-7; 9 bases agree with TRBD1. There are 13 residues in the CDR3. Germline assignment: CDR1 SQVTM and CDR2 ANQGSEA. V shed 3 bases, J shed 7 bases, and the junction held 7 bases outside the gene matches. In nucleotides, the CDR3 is TGCAGCGTTGAGGTAACAGGGGGCAGGGAGCAGTACTTC. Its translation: CSVEVTGGREQYF.